This T cell receptor (beta chain) was sequenced during a study of blood T cell repertoires in COVID-19. CDR3 length: 15 residues. V shed 2 bases and J shed 1 base, with 11 bases lying between them. The germline V gene encodes CDR1 MNHEY and CDR2 SMNVEV (reference sequence). Using immunoSEQ multiplex PCR, the repertoire was profiled, and TCRdb retains in-frame clones only, with some absent. Of 45,000 to 65,000 clones in the sample, roughly 89% were seen once. The specimen was peripheral blood. The receptor was derived from a man aged 55 to 69 with active COVID-19. The chain has TRBV27 and TRBJ1-1; D unresolved. CDR3 nucleotide sequence: TGTGCCAGCAGTTTAAGTCCTCGGGGGAACACTGAAGCTTTCTTT. It encodes CASSLSPRGNTEAFF.